This entry features one T cell receptor (beta chain) sequence. Its cognate antigen is unknown. TCRdb's copy holds only in-frame clones and misses some; the assay was immunoSEQ multiplex PCR. Of 100,000 to 150,000 clones in the sample, more than 75% are singletons; the top ten hold about 1%. It was second doses at about 4 or about 12 weeks that were pooled. The data are from a study of T cell responses to AZD1222 COVID-19 vaccine. Study-wide findings and caveats: There were repertoire samples only from the period after the peak T cell response. Regions 160-218 and 743-854 held dominance among vaccine-associated CD4 TCRs, which spanned spike. The reported proportion of spike-specific TCRs targeting unmutated variant regions was nearly half.

Germline CDR1 and CDR2: MNHEY and SVGAGI. CDR3 size: 15 residues. V was clipped by 4 bases and J by 7 bases; unmatched bases: 7. The receptor's source is an adult who received the AZD1222 COVID-19 vaccine. The sample was peripheral blood, taken 28 days after the second AZD1222 dose. The chain combines TRBV6-5 with TRBJ2-2; 9 bases align to TRBD1. The CDR3, as DNA: TGTGCCAGCAGTTCCCGGGACAGGGCGGTCGGGGAGCTGTTTTTT. Encoded protein: CASSSRDRAVGELFF.